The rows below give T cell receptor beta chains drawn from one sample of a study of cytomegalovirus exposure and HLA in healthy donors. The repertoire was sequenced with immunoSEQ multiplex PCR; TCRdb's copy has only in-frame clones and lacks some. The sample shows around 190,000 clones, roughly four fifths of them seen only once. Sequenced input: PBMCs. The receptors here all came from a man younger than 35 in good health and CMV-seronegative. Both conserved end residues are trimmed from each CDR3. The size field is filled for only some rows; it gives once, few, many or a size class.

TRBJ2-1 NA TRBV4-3 ASSQVAVRDGNEQF
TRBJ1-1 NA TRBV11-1 ASSHRGRGTEAF
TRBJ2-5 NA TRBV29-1 SVRQGSRETQY
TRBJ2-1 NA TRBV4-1 ASSQGAGSGEQF
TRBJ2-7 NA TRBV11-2 ASSLEAGGPYEQY
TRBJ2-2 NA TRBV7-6 ASSLAEGANTGELF
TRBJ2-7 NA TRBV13 ASSSLQGGRVEQY
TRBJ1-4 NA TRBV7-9 ASSFQPRGRLSTNEKLF
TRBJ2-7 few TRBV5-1 ASSLGSQGTFDPY
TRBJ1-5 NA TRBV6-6 ASDTGDSNQPQH
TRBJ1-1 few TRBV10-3 AITEGGHPNTEAF
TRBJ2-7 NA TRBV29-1 SVQFGTGGFYEQY
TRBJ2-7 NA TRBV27 ASAGLADILDEQY
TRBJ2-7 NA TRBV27 ASSGQAPDEQY
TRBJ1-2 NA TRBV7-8 TSSSDLSGYT
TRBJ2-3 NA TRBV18 ASSLSGRANRADTQY
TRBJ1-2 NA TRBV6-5 ASRAPGQKGDGYT
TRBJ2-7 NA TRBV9 ASSPSAATVGEQY
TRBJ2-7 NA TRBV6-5 ASSSTLAGARQY
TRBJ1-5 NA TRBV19 ASSIRSLGGRSNQPQH
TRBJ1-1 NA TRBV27 ASSLAPGGNTEAF
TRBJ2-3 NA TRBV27 ASSGRGRLSHTQY
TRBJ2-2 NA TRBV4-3 ASSQQGASTGELF
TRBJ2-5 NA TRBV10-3 AISGQGVEETQY
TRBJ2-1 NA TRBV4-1 ASSQVGGGWDEQF
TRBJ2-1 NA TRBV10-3 AISEPGLAKF
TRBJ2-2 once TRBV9 ASRPGQTTGELF
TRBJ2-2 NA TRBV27 ASSLPGAGELF
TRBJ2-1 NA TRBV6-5 ASRSGVETNEQF
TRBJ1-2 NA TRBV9 ASSVSGGENYGYT
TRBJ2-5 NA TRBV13 ASSFYSTGWQETQY
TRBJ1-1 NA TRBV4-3 ASSPIWTANTEAF
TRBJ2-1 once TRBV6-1 ASSDYGGQGVRSYNEQF
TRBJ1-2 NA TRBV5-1 ASSSGRGSYYGYT
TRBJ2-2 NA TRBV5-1 ASSPYTGGDGTGELF
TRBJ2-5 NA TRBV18 ASTWGLGETQY
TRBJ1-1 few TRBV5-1 ASSSGRGGAGTEAF
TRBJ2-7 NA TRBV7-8 ASSLSGGGGAREQY
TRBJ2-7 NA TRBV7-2 ASSQTSGSYYEQY
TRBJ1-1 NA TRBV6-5 ASSYKEPPNTEAF